The present T cell receptor (beta chain) was sequenced within a study of T-cell memory formation after mild COVID-19. Study-wide results and limits: Researchers report contracting CD4+ clones mostly in CM and EM, with CD8+ clones in EMRA. CD4/CD8 balance characterized clones contracting day 15 to 85, and CD4+ skew characterized later expanders. SARS-CoV-2 specificity of second-wave clones peaking day 37 was unconfirmed.

One entry per CDR3 protein, called by TCRdb with MiXCR from the 5' RACE reads. The table has some 180,000 distinct CDR3 sequences, approximately 17% seen once. A few counts support this clonotype. What it recognizes is unknown. The CDR3 is 16 amino acids. Germline-derived CDR1 and CDR2 are LGHDT and YNNKEL (reference sequence). V gave up 3 bases and J gave up 4 bases, with 17 bases separating them. The source is a man aged 18 to 35 who had mild COVID-19 (a few samples of this study predate the infection). Cell type and time point are not known. The rearrangement links TRBV3-1 to TRBJ2-3, with TRBD2 as a possible D gene (6 bases). Sequenced: PBMCs or a T cell subset sorted from them (not recorded which). The CDR3: CASSHPAGTGADTQYF. The CDR3, as DNA: TGTGCCAGCAGCCACCCGGCAGGGACGGGGGCAGATACGCAGTATTTT.